Each of the 18 T cell receptor beta chains below was sequenced from the same sample in a study of OX40 agonist ivuxolimab in advanced cancers. Sequencing was performed with immunoSEQ multiplex PCR; in TCRdb, only in-frame clones are kept and a portion is missing. The sample holds roughly 60,000 clones, about nine tenths seen once. This sample comprised CD4+ or CD8+ T cells sorted from blood, obtained in a trial of the OX40 agonist ivuxolimab. Receptor source: an adult with an advanced solid tumor such as melanoma, head and neck, liver or kidney cancer.

The rearrangement uses TRBV27 and TRBJ2-1; 9 bases match TRBD1. The germline V gene encodes CDR1 MNHEY and CDR2 SMNVEV (reference sequence). The CDR3 has 17 residues. The ends lost 6 bases at V and 2 bases at J; junction bases unmatched: 11. In nucleotides, the CDR3 is TGTGCCAGCAGGGCCTTTGGGACAGGGAACGCCTACAATGAGCAGTTCTTC. Its translation: CASRAFGTGNAYNEQFF.

This clone is a singleton in its sample. V gene TRBV28 combines with J gene TRBJ2-1; 9 nucleotides match TRBD2. The germline CDR1 and CDR2 sequences are MDHEN and SYDVKM. V lost 6 bases, J lost 9 bases, and 12 bases stayed unmatched. This CDR3 contains 15 residues. The CDR3 region is CASRGLAGVMGEQFF. CDR3 nucleotide sequence: TGTGCCAGCAGGGGATTAGCGGGAGTCATGGGTGAGCAGTTCTTC.

The gene calls are TRBV5-4 and TRBJ2-5; D remains unclear. V gave up 0 bases and J gave up 3 bases, with 6 bases separating them. Germline assignment: CDR1 SGHNT and CDR2 YYREEE (reference sequence). The CDR3 has 13 amino acids. The CDR3 DNA is TGTGCCAGCAGCTTGGACAGAAAAGAGACCCAGTACTTC. It yields the protein CASSLDRKETQYF.

The chain couples TRBV5-6 to TRBJ1-5; D perhaps matches TRBD1 (6 bases). The CDR3 has 16 residues. Trimming shortened V by 4 bases and J by 5 bases, and 19 bases separated the two germline ends. Germline CDR1 and CDR2: SGHDT and YYEEEE. The CDR3 DNA reads TGTGCCAGCAGCCAGAGGGCGGGGGGCACTGATCAGCCCCAGCATTTT. It specifies CASSQRAGGTDQPQHF.

The rearrangement links TRBV7-6 to TRBJ2-7; tentative D call: TRBD2 (6 bases). The germline V gene encodes CDR1 SGHVS and CDR2 FNYEAQ. Trimming removed 5 bases at V and 2 bases at J, with 16 bases between. The CDR3 is 15 amino acids. CDR3 loop: CASSATDGGTYEQYF. The DNA of the CDR3 is TGTGCCAGCAGCGCGACAGATGGGGGGACCTACGAGCAGTACTTC.

This chain connects TRBV9 to TRBJ2-7; no reliable D call. V was trimmed by 0 bases and J by 2 bases, leaving 12 bases between them. CDR3 length: 15 amino acids. Germline CDR1 reads SGDLS; CDR2 reads YYNGEE. CDR3 DNA sequence: TGTGCCAGCAGCGTAGGGTTCAGTATAACCTACGAGCAGTACTTC. Residues: CASSVGFSITYEQYF.

The chain combines TRBV9 with TRBJ2-7; TRBD2 agrees at 10 bases. Germline V CDR1 and CDR2: SGDLS, YYNGEE. The CDR3 extends over 15 amino acids. V shed 0 bases and J 2 bases; nucleotides not matched to a gene: 2. This CDR3 is CASSVGTSGTYEQYF. The CDR3 DNA is TGTGCCAGCAGCGTAGGTACTAGCGGGACCTACGAGCAGTACTTC.

The rearrangement uses TRBV28 and TRBJ1-5; 7 bases agree with TRBD1. In germline, CDR1 is MDHEN, CDR2 SYDVKM. There are 15 residues in the CDR3. V was pared by 2 bases and J by 8 bases, with 9 bases of the junction left unmatched. Here the CDR3 DNA reads TGTGCCAGCAGTTTAGTGGGACAGCGATCGGAGCCCCAGCATTTT. Its translation is CASSLVGQRSEPQHF.

The chain is built from TRBV2 and TRBJ2-1; a possible D gene is TRBD2 (6 bases). The germline V gene has CDR1 SNHLY and CDR2 FYNNEI. The length of the CDR3 is 13 residues. V was shortened by 7 bases and J by 5 bases, with 12 bases between the two germline ends. The CDR3, as DNA: TGTGCCAGCACGTTGGGGGAGGACAATGAGCAGTTCTTC. Protein: CASTLGEDNEQFF.

The chain links TRBV7-9 to TRBJ2-2; 9 positions match TRBD2. The CDR3 covers 19 residues. The J segment lost 4 bases and the V segment lost 0 bases, leaving 12 bases of the junction unmatched. Germline CDR1 and CDR2: SEHNR and FQNEAQ (reference sequence). In DNA, the CDR3 is TGTGCCAGCAGCTTAGCGCTCGGGTTAGCGGGAGCGGGCACCGGGGAGCTGTTTTTT. Amino acids: CASSLALGLAGAGTGELFF.

V and J are TRBV5-6 and TRBJ2-3; the match to TRBD1 covers 7 bases. The CDR3 covers 15 residues. With 1 base clipped from V and 0 bases from J, the junction kept 2 bases outside the gene matches. Germline V CDR1 and CDR2: SGHDT, YYEEEE. The CDR3 sequence: CASSLRGQSTDTQYF. CDR3 bases: TGTGCCAGCAGCTTGAGGGGACAGAGCACAGATACGCAGTATTTT.

CDR3 in amino acids: CASSLSGRPTDTQYF. The CDR3 nucleotides are TGTGCCAGCAGTTTATCGGGGAGGCCCACAGATACGCAGTATTTT. The chain employs TRBV27 and TRBJ2-3; possibly TRBD2 for D (6 bases). Germline-derived CDR1 and CDR2 are MNHEY and SMNVEV (reference sequence). Trimming took 0 bases from V and 2 from J, leaving 9 bases between them. This CDR3 comprises 15 residues.

The J gene is TRBJ2-1, the V gene TRBV11-2; D not resolved. Germline assignment: CDR1 SGHAT and CDR2 FQNNGV. This CDR3 contains 13 residues. V lost 0 bases and J lost 9, with 9 bases in between. The CDR3 sequence is CASSLDFSLEQFF. DNA for the CDR3: TGTGCCAGCAGCTTAGATTTTTCCCTTGAGCAGTTCTTC.

A note on this clone: Other nucleotide sequences from this sample produce the same CDR3. The chain combines TRBV7-9 with TRBJ1-5, with D hard to call. Germline assignment: CDR1 SEHNR and CDR2 FQNEAQ (reference sequence). This CDR3 region has 12 residues. Trimming shortened V by 3 bases and J by 4 bases, and 4 bases separated the two germline ends. The CDR3 bases are TGTGCCAGCAGCTTGAGTAATCAGCCCCAGCATTTT. It translates to CASSLSNQPQHF.

The gene calls are TRBV9 and TRBJ2-7; 7 bases fit TRBD1. Trimming at V came to 3 bases and at J to 5 bases, leaving 8 bases not matched to a gene. From germline, CDR1 is SGDLS and CDR2 YYNGEE. The CDR3 consists of 14 residues. The CDR3, as DNA: TGTGCCAGCAGCGCCAGTTATACAGGGGACGAGCAGTACTTC. It translates to CASSASYTGDEQYF.

This sequence joins TRBV15 and TRBJ1-4, with D unresolved. V lost 0 bases and J lost 14, with 13 bases in between. CDR1 and CDR2 from the germline V gene are LNHNV and YYDKDF (reference sequence). The CDR3 loop spans 13 amino acids. The CDR3, as DNA: TGTGCCACCAGCAGAGAAGAATTTTCGGCTCTGTTTTTT. Amino acid sequence: CATSREEFSALFF.

V is TRBV4-1 and J is TRBJ2-6; 8 bases align to TRBD1. The CDR3 sequence is 17 residues long. Germline V gene data show CDR1 as MGHRA and CDR2 as YSYEKL. Germline trimming cut 3 bases from V and 5 bases from J; bases unmatched to any gene: 9. CDR3 residues: CASSQNDRGNWANVLTF. In nucleotides, the CDR3 is TGCGCCAGCAGCCAGAATGACAGGGGAAACTGGGCCAACGTCCTGACTTTC.

The V gene is TRBV15, the J gene TRBJ2-4, with 7 bases identical to TRBD2. V shed 5 bases, J shed 8 bases, and the junction held 12 bases outside the gene matches. The CDR3 covers 15 residues. Germline V gene sequence: CDR1 LNHNV, CDR2 YYDKDF (reference sequence). The CDR3 is CATSLPAGNLDIQYF. The CDR3 bases are TGTGCCACCAGCTTACCAGCGGGAAATTTGGACATTCAGTACTTC. The whole variable domain, filled in from reference TRBV15 and TRBJ2-4, reads DAMVIQNPRYQVTQFGKPVTLSCSQTLNHNVMYWYQQKSSQAPKLLFHYYDKDFNNEADTPDNFQSRRPNTSFCFLDIRSPGLGDTAMYLCATSLPAGNLDIQYFGAGTRLSVL.